The present entry profiles one T cell receptor (beta chain) with its context. The authors sequenced TCR beta from blood CD8+ and CD4+ T cells. Random-hexamer reverse transcription was applied to about 0.5 to 1 ug RNA. immunoSEQ multiplex PCR amplified TCR beta CDR3 across 54 Vbeta, 13 Jbeta. TCRdb ran MiXCR on the immunoSEQ multiplex PCR reads and lists one entry per CDR3 protein. This sample has 200,000 or so distinct CDR3 sequences, with approximately 94% found just once. The entry originates in a study of CD8 T cells in Susac syndrome. Study overall: Of the sequenced Susac syndrome patients, more than five had active disease and roughly eight were in remission. When their blood was taken, patients with Susac syndrome were therapy-naive, taking corticosteroids, or taking intravenous immunoglobulin alone.

Germline V gene data show CDR1 as SGHDT and CDR2 as YYEEEE. Trimming removed 0 bases at V and 7 bases at J, with 17 bases between. CDR3 length equals 15 residues. The material sequenced was CD4+ T cells from PBMCs. The chain is built from TRBV5-6 and TRBJ2-7; D is undetermined. The clonotype was recovered from a human donor with Susac syndrome. The CDR3: CASSLAVGRSGEQYF. The CDR3 DNA reads TGTGCCAGCAGCTTGGCGGTCGGCAGGTCCGGTGAGCAGTACTTC.